This T cell receptor beta chain was recovered during a study of control samples from healthy donors and cancer patients. TCRdb's copy holds only in-frame clones and misses some; the assay was immunoSEQ multiplex PCR. This table holds 150,000 to 200,000 clones, 70% to 90% found once. The CDR3 consists of 14 residues. V lost 5 bases and J lost 3; bases outside the gene matches: 3. From germline, CDR1 is PRHDT and CDR2 FYEKMQ (reference sequence). The source is a woman aged 30 to 39 in good health. What was sequenced was blood. V usage is TRBV13 and J usage is TRBJ1-4; TRBD1 agrees at 7 bases. CDR3 in amino acids: CASSRQGANEKLFF. Here the CDR3 DNA reads TGTGCCAGCAGCCGTCAGGGGGCTAATGAAAAACTGTTTTTT.